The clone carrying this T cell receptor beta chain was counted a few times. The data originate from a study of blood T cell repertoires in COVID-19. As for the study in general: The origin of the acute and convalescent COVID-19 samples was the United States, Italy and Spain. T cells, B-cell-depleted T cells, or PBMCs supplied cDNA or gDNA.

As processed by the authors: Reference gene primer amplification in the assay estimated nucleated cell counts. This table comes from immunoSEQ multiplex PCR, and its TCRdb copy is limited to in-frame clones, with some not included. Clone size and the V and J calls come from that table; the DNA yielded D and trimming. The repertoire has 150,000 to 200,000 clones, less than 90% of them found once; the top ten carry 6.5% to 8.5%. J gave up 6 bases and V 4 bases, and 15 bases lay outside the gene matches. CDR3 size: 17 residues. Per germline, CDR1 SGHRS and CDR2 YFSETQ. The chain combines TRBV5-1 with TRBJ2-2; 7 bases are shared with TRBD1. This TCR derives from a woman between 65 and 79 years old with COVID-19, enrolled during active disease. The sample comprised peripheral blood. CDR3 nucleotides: TGCGCCAGCAGCCTCCCGACAGGGATGATTGAGGCCGGGGAGCTGTTTTTT. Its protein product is CASSLPTGMIEAGELFF.